The 30 T cell receptor beta chains below come from one sample, sequenced in a study of technical replicates of blood from four donors. TCRdb's copy holds only in-frame clones and misses some; the assay was immunoSEQ multiplex PCR. Counted here are over 80,000 clones, roughly 96% occurring once; the ten biggest clones make up about 0.35%. The sample taken for sequencing was T cells isolated from PBMCs. The source of these receptors is a human donor in good health.

This clone is a singleton in its sample. V is TRBV19 and J is TRBJ1-2, with D possibly TRBD1 on 5 matching bases. The CDR3 covers 15 residues. CDR1 is LNHDA, CDR2 SQIVND, per germline (reference sequence). With 0 bases removed from V and 4 bases from J, the gap between germline ends came to 12 bases. CDR3 coding DNA: TGTGCCAGTAGTATAGATCACGACAGTCCCTATGGCTACACCTTC. This sequence encodes CASSIDHDSPYGYTF. The complete variable domain, with remaining parts taken from reference TRBV19 and TRBJ1-2, reads DGGITQSPKYLFRKEGQNVTLSCEQNLNHDAMYWYRQDPGQGLRLIYYSQIVNDFQKGDIAEGYSVSREKKESFPLTVTSAQKNPTAFYLCASSIDHDSPYGYTFGSGTRLTVV.

The chain joins TRBV28 to TRBJ2-3, with 7 nucleotides matching TRBD2. In germline, CDR1 is MDHEN, CDR2 SYDVKM. Losses at the gene ends were 8 bases for V and 2 bases for J; bases not matched to a gene: 16. The CDR3 has 17 residues. The CDR3 DNA sequence: TGTGCCAGCCTGCCCCTAGCGGAAGAAATATTCACAGATACGCAGTATTTT. Amino acids: CASLPLAEEIFTDTQYF.

The V and J genes are TRBV28 and TRBJ1-1; weak D call: TRBD1 (6 bases). Germline V CDR1 and CDR2: MDHEN, SYDVKM. There are 14 residues in the CDR3. Trimming pared 1 base from V and 4 bases from J, leaving 10 bases between. The CDR3 nucleotides read TGTGCCAGCAGTTTATACGCAGGGGCCACTGAAGCTTTCTTT. As protein: CASSLYAGATEAFF.

V gene TRBV19 combines with J gene TRBJ2-7; 10 bases align to TRBD2. The CDR3 spans 15 residues. Germline V gives CDR1 LNHDA, CDR2 SQIVND (reference sequence). Trimming took 3 bases from V and 4 from J; bases not matched to a gene: 6. DNA of the CDR3: TGTGCCAGTAGTATTTTCATAGCGGGAGGTTACGAGCAGTACTTC. As protein: CASSIFIAGGYEQYF.

V gene TRBV5-8 combines with J gene TRBJ2-7; 9 bases are a match to TRBD2. Germline loops: CDR1 SGHTS, CDR2 YDEGEE. This CDR3 region has 13 residues. V lost 5 bases, J lost 3 bases, and 3 bases stayed unmatched. Here the CDR3 reads CASSRLADYEQYF. The DNA of the CDR3 is TGTGCCAGCAGTCGACTAGCGGACTACGAGCAGTACTTC.

V is TRBV4-2 and J is TRBJ2-3, with D perhaps TRBD1 (5 bases). V was trimmed by 2 bases and J by 2 bases, leaving 14 bases between them. This CDR3 has 16 amino acids. Looked up from germline, CDR1 is LGHNA and CDR2 is YNFKEQ. This chain's CDR3 is CASSQSPRQTTDTQYF. The CDR3 DNA is TGTGCCAGCAGCCAATCCCCGCGACAGACCACAGATACGCAGTATTTT.

This clone was seen once. The chain is built from TRBV11-2 and TRBJ1-1, with D tentatively TRBD1 (5 bases). Germline CDR1 SGHAT, CDR2 FQNNGV. The ends were cut back, 1 base at V and 7 bases at J, with 13 bases in the middle. The CDR3 extends over 14 amino acids. CDR3: CASSLGGPLVEAFF. The DNA of the CDR3 is TGTGCCAGCAGCTTAGGGGGCCCTTTAGTTGAAGCTTTCTTT. The full variable domain, its missing parts supplied by reference TRBV11-2 and TRBJ1-1, is EAGVAQSPRYKIIEKRQSVAFWCNPISGHATLYWYQQILGQGPKLLIQFQNNGVVDDSQLPKDRFSAERLKGVDSTLKIQPAKLEDSAVYLCASSLGGPLVEAFFGQGTRLTVV.

This clone was recorded only once. The rearrangement uses TRBV13 and TRBJ1-5; 8 bases align to TRBD1. Germline V CDR1 and CDR2: PRHDT, FYEKMQ (reference sequence). The CDR3 length is 13 residues. J gave up 7 bases and V 3 bases, and 2 bases lay outside the gene matches. The CDR3 bases are TGTGCCAGCAGCTTGGACAGGGACCAGCCCCAGCATTTT. Encoded protein: CASSLDRDQPQHF. The variable domain in full, completed from reference TRBV13 and TRBJ1-5, reads AAGVIQSPRHLIKEKRETATLKCYPIPRHDTVYWYQQGPGQDPQFLISFYEKMQSDKGSIPDRFSAQQFSDYHSELNMSSLELGDSALYFCASSLDRDQPQHFGDGTRLSIL.

The chain carries TRBV18 and TRBJ2-5, with TRBD1 identical over 7 bases. CDR1 and CDR2 from the germline V gene are KGHSH and LQKENI. Losses at the gene ends were 4 bases for V and 2 bases for J; bases not matched to a gene: 13. The CDR3 spans 17 residues. CDR3 nucleotides: TGTGCCAGCTCACTACGCGATGTGGGACAGAAGCAAGAGACCCAGTACTTC. Protein sequence: CASSLRDVGQKQETQYF.

This chain joins TRBV28 and TRBJ2-1; possibly TRBD1 for D (5 bases). The CDR3 is made up of 15 amino acids. Trimming took off 3 bases at V and 4 bases at J, with 13 bases between the two ends. The germline V gene has CDR1 MDHEN and CDR2 SYDVKM. The CDR3 nucleotides read TGTGCCAGCAGTTTTAGGTTAAGGGGTTACAATGAGCAGTTCTTC. This codes for CASSFRLRGYNEQFF.

The chain is built from TRBV18 and TRBJ2-5, with D possibly TRBD2 on 6 matching bases. This CDR3 is built from 15 residues. With 0 bases removed from V and 4 bases from J, the gap between germline ends came to 12 bases. Germline V gene data show CDR1 as KGHSH and CDR2 as LQKENI. CDR3 sequence (DNA): TGTGCCAGCTCACCACCGTTAAGGGGAGGAGAGACCCAGTACTTC. It codes for CASSPPLRGGETQYF.

This clone was counted once. The gene calls are TRBV11-2 and TRBJ2-3; D possibly corresponds to TRBD2 (6 bases). Germline assignment: CDR1 SGHAT and CDR2 FQNNGV. The ends were cut back, 3 bases at V and 12 bases at J, with 13 bases in the middle. This CDR3 contains 12 residues. The CDR3 DNA is TGTGCCAGCAGCTTGACCGGGAGCCCCCAGTATTTT. It specifies CASSLTGSPQYF.

CDR3 loop: CAWRLMGLAEYNEQFF. CDR3 nucleotide sequence: TGTGCCTGGAGGTTGATGGGACTAGCGGAGTACAATGAGCAGTTCTTC. The chain links TRBV30 to TRBJ2-1, with TRBD2 identical over 11 bases. The ends lost 3 bases at V and 4 bases at J; junction bases unmatched: 8. The CDR3 sequence is 16 residues long. Germline V gene data show CDR1 as GTSNPN and CDR2 as SVGIG (reference sequence).

This chain connects TRBV5-1 to TRBJ1-1; TRBD1 matches 8 bases. The CDR3 covers 16 residues. Unmatched junction bases numbered 6, after V lost 0 bases and J lost 2 bases. Germline-derived CDR1 and CDR2 are SGHRS and YFSETQ. DNA of the CDR3: TGCGCCAGCAGCTTGGCAGGGACAGGACTAAACACTGAAGCTTTCTTT. Amino acids: CASSLAGTGLNTEAFF.

The V call is TRBV7-2, the J call TRBJ2-7; 8 positions match TRBD1. Germline trimming cut 5 bases from V and 10 bases from J; bases unmatched to any gene: 4. The CDR3 spans 11 residues. Per germline, CDR1 SGHTA and CDR2 FQGNSA. CDR3 nucleotides: TGTGCCAGCAGCCTAGGACAGGGTCAGTACTTC. It encodes CASSLGQGQYF.

V usage is TRBV5-1 and J usage is TRBJ2-7; TRBD2 matches 10 bases. The CDR3 contains 16 residues. Germline V gives CDR1 SGHRS, CDR2 YFSETQ. With 1 base clipped from V and 7 bases from J, the junction kept 11 bases outside the gene matches. This chain's CDR3 is CASSLQGLAGVWEQYF. The CDR3 coding sequence is TGCGCCAGCAGCTTGCAGGGCCTAGCGGGAGTGTGGGAGCAGTACTTC. Together with reference TRBV5-1 and TRBJ2-7, the CDR3 gives the full variable domain: KAGVTQTPRYLIKTRGQQVTLSCSPISGHRSVSWYQQTPGQGLQFLFEYFSETQRNKGNFPGRFSGRQFSNSRSEMNVSTLELGDSALYLCASSLQGLAGVWEQYFGPGTRLTVT.

The chain has TRBV9 and TRBJ1-1; 9 bases align to TRBD1. The CDR3 has 12 amino acids. The germline CDR1 and CDR2 sequences are SGDLS and YYNGEE. The junction had 1 base not matched to a gene; V was cut back by 5 bases and J by 5 bases. The CDR3 is CASSGTGTEAFF. The DNA of the CDR3 is TGTGCCAGCAGTGGGACAGGGACTGAAGCTTTCTTT.

The chain carries TRBV11-2 and TRBJ1-1; 7 nucleotides align to TRBD1. The CDR3 is 15 amino acids. Germline trimming cut 5 bases from V and 4 bases from J; bases unmatched to any gene: 10. Germline CDR1 is SGHAT and CDR2 is FQNNGV. The CDR3 reads CASSRTGERVTEAFF. For the CDR3, the DNA is TGTGCCAGCAGCCGTACAGGGGAAAGGGTCACTGAAGCTTTCTTT.

The chain combines TRBV7-2 with TRBJ2-4; D is possibly TRBD1 (6 bases). This CDR3 region has 14 residues. Trimming took 5 bases from V and 11 from J, leaving 19 bases between them. Germline assignment: CDR1 SGHTA and CDR2 FQGNSA. CDR3 in DNA: TGTGCCAGCAGCCCCAGGGGCACGGCGATAGTTCAGTACTTC. This codes for CASSPRGTAIVQYF.

In its sample, this clone was seen once. The V call is TRBV5-6, the J call TRBJ2-1; TRBD2 might be the D (6 bases). Germline CDR1 reads SGHDT; CDR2 reads YYEEEE. The CDR3 covers 17 residues. Trimming took off 3 bases at V and 7 bases at J, with 23 bases between the two ends. The CDR3 sequence: CASSSGTDGGGRNEQFF. CDR3 nucleotide sequence: TGTGCCAGCAGCTCGGGGACTGACGGTGGGGGGAGGAATGAGCAGTTCTTC. Variable domain in full (rest from reference TRBV5-6 and TRBJ2-1): DAGVTQSPTHLIKTRGQQVTLRCSPKSGHDTVSWYQQALGQGPQFIFQYYEEEERQRGNFPDRFSGHQFPNYSSELNVNALLLGDSALYLCASSSGTDGGGRNEQFFGPGTRLTVL.

This clone was detected only once. This chain links TRBV6-6 with TRBJ1-2, with D possibly TRBD1 on 5 matching bases. Germline values: CDR1 MNHNY, CDR2 SVGAGI (reference sequence). The CDR3 totals 14 residues. The V gene lost 7 bases and the J gene lost 4 bases, with 16 bases spanning the gap. CDR3 sequence (DNA): TGTGCCAGCACCACCTGGGGGGATATCTATGGCTACACCTTC. Its translation is CASTTWGDIYGYTF.

The rearrangement uses TRBV9 and TRBJ2-3; a weak D match, TRBD2 (5 bases). Per germline, CDR1 SGDLS and CDR2 YYNGEE. Trimming took 4 bases from V and 7 from J, leaving 10 bases between them. CDR3 size: 12 residues. CDR3: CASSPDSNTQYF. The CDR3 region has the DNA TGTGCCAGCAGCCCGGACTCTAATACGCAGTATTTT.

CDR3 coding DNA: TGTGCCAGTAGTGTCACGGGACTAGCCTTTCACAATGAGCAGTTCTTC. Residues: CASSVTGLAFHNEQFF. The chain joins TRBV19 to TRBJ2-1; TRBD2 matches at 9 bases. The V and J ends lost 5 bases and 5 bases, in that order; junction bases with no gene match: 10. The CDR3 contains 16 residues. Germline V CDR1 and CDR2: LNHDA, SQIVND (reference sequence).

In this sample, this clone turned up once. V usage is TRBV2 and J usage is TRBJ2-3; TRBD2 might be the D (5 bases). The V end lost 7 bases, the J end lost 0 bases, and 17 bases lay between the germline ends. Germline-derived CDR1 and CDR2 are SNHLY and FYNNEI. The CDR3 is 16 residues long. The chain's CDR3 is CASTEDWLASTDTQYF. The CDR3, as DNA: TGTGCCAGCACCGAAGATTGGCTAGCCAGCACAGATACGCAGTATTTT. The variable domain in full, with the rest retrieved from reference TRBV2 and TRBJ2-3, is EPEVTQTPSHQVTQMGQEVILRCVPISNHLYFYWYRQILGQKVEFLVSFYNNEISEKSEIFDDQFSVERPDGSNFTLKIRSTKLEDSAMYFCASTEDWLASTDTQYFGPGTRLTVL.

The J gene is TRBJ1-2, the V gene TRBV6-5; D is unresolved. The CDR3 covers 12 residues. Germline CDR1 MNHEY, CDR2 SVGAGI. The germline V and J ends were trimmed by 6 bases and 8 bases, with 13 bases remaining between them. CDR3 in DNA: TGTGCCAGCAGCCCATCCACGGAGGGCTACACCTTC. Its protein product is CASSPSTEGYTF.

This chain joins TRBV19 and TRBJ2-2, with D possibly TRBD2 on 6 matching bases. CDR3 length equals 14 residues. Per the germline V gene, CDR1 is LNHDA and CDR2 is SQIVND (reference sequence). V lost 3 bases to trimming and J lost 1 base, with 6 bases between them. Here the CDR3 DNA reads TGTGCCAGTAGTATGGGGGGGAACACCGGGGAGCTGTTTTTT. Its translation is CASSMGGNTGELFF.

V gene TRBV7-9 combines with J gene TRBJ2-3; D not resolved. The germline V gene encodes CDR1 SEHNR and CDR2 FQNEAQ (reference sequence). The CDR3 totals 11 residues. V was cut by 1 base and J by 12 bases, with 8 bases left in between. CDR3 DNA sequence: TGTGCCAGCAGCTTAGAGGAGAAACAGTATTTT. Its protein is CASSLEEKQYF.

The J gene is TRBJ1-4, the V gene TRBV7-9, with D possibly TRBD1 on 5 matching bases. The germline V gene encodes CDR1 SEHNR and CDR2 FQNEAQ (reference sequence). The germline V and J ends were trimmed by 5 bases and 13 bases, with 11 bases remaining between them. The CDR3 has 11 amino acids. Here the CDR3 DNA reads TGTGCCAGCAGCATTTACAGGCTACTGTTTTTT. Encoded protein: CASSIYRLLFF.

The chain joins TRBV12-5 to TRBJ2-1; 9 bases agree with TRBD2. This CDR3 has 14 residues. J lost 7 bases, V lost 7 bases, and 8 bases had no gene match. Germline CDR1 reads LGHNT; CDR2 reads FRNRAP. As DNA, the CDR3 is TGTGCTAGTGCCGTTAGCGGGAGTAGGAATGAGCAGTTCTTC. This encodes CASAVSGSRNEQFF.

The chain joins TRBV11-3 to TRBJ1-1; tentative D call: TRBD1 (5 bases). Germline CDR1 is SGHNT and CDR2 is YENEEA. The CDR3 loop spans 13 amino acids. V was shortened by 7 bases and J by 1 base, with 10 bases between the two germline ends. CDR3 in amino acids: CASTAQGNTEAFF. The CDR3 DNA sequence: TGTGCCAGCACCGCCCAGGGGAACACTGAAGCTTTCTTT.